This T cell receptor beta chain stems from a study of identical twins. A remark on this clonotype: Its target is not known.

Study findings and constraints: Zero-insertion findings could be partly confounded by invariant cells (MAIT and iNKT cells).

Template switching supplied a universal primer site; unique molecular identifiers were carried on the cDNA. One entry per CDR3 protein, called by TCRdb with MiXCR from the 5' RACE reads. The sample holds 1.5 million or so distinct CDR3 sequences, about 32% seen once. Sequences were obtained from cord blood. This receptor was obtained from a newborn girl in good health.

CDR3 sequence (DNA): TGTGCCAGCGGCCCCGGGACGGCTAACAATGAGCAGTTCTTC. Translated: CASGPGTANNEQFF. This chain joins TRBV2 and TRBJ2-1, with D perhaps given as TRBD1 or TRBD2 (5 bases each). The germline CDR1 and CDR2 sequences are SNHLY and FYNNEI. CDR3 length equals 14 residues. The V gene lost 8 bases and the J gene lost 5 bases, with 16 bases spanning the gap.